In its sample, the clone carrying this T cell receptor (beta chain) was seen a few times. Its cognate antigen is unknown. The data derive from a study of T cells after posttransplantation cyclophosphamide. Study results and limitations: Skin or GI-infiltrating T cells shared few TRB sequences with blood.

Trimming shortened V by 2 bases and J by 2 bases, and 9 bases separated the two germline ends. Germline CDR1 ENHRY, CDR2 SYGVKD. The CDR3 runs to 15 residues. Control samples came 1 year after myeloablative marrow transplants with methotrexate plus calcineurin inhibitor. Assay: immunoSEQ multiplex PCR; the TCRdb copy retains only in-frame clones and omits some. The sample gives roughly 15,000 clones, roughly 80% of which show up once; 2.5% to 3% is in the top ten. V and J are TRBV10-3 and TRBJ1-4; the D is unclear. Sequencing used PBMCs, obtained nearly 450 days after allogeneic stem cell transplant with calcineurin inhibitor and methotrexate. The sequence derives from a male patient aged 30 to 40 who received an allogeneic stem cell transplant from an unrelated donor, was CMV-positive, and had acute and chronic GVHD. Some of the T cells might come from the graft donor. CDR3 loop: CAISEEISTNEKLFF. For the CDR3, the DNA is TGTGCCATCAGTGAGGAGATTTCTACTAATGAAAAACTGTTTTTT.